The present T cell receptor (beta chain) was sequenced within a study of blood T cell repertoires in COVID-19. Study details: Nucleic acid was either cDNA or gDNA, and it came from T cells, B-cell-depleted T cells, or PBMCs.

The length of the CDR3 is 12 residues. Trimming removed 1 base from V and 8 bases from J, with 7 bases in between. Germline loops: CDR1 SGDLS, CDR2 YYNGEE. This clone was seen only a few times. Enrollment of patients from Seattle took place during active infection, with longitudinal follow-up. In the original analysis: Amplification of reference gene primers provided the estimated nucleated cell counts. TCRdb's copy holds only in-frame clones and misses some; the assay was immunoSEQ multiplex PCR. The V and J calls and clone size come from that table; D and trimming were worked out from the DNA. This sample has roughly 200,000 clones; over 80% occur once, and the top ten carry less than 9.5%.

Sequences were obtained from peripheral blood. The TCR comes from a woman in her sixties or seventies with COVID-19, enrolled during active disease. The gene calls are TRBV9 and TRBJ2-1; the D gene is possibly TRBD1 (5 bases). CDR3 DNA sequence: TGTGCCAGCAGCGTAATAGGGGATGAGCAGTTCTTC. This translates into CASSVIGDEQFF.